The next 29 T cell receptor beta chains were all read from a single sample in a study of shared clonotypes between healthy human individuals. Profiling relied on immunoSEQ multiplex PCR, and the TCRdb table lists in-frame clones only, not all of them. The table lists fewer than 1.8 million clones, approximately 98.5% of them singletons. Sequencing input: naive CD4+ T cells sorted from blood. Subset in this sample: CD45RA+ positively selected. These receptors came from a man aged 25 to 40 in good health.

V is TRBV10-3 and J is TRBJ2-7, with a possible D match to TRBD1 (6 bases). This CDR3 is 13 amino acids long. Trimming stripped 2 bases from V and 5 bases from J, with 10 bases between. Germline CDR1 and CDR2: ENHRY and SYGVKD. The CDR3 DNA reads TGTGCCATCAGTGAGGGACAGTTCAACGAGCAGTACTTC. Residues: CAISEGQFNEQYF.

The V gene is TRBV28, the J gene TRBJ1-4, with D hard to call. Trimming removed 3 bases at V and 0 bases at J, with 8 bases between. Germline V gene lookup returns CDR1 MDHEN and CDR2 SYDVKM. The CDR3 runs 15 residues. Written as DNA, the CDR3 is TGTGCCAGCAGTTTTTTCGCCTCAACTAATGAAAAACTGTTTTTT. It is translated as CASSFFASTNEKLFF.

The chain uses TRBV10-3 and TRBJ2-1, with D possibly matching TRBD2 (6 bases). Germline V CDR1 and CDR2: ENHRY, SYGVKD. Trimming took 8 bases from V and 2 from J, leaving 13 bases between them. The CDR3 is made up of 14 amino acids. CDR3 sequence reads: CAISQRGTYNEQFF. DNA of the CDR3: TGTGCCATCTCCCAACGGGGGACCTACAATGAGCAGTTCTTC.

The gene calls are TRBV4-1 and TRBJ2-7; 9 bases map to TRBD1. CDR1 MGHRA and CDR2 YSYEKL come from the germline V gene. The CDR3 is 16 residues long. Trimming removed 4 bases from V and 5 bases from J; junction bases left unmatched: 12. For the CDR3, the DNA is TGCGCCAGCAGCCGTACAGCAGGACAGGGGAGGAACGAGCAGTACTTC. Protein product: CASSRTAGQGRNEQYF.

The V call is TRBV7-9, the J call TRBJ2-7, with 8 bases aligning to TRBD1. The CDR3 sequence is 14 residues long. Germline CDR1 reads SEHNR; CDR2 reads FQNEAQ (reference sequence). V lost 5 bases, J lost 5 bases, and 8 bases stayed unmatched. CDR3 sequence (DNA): TGTGCCAGCAGCCCACCCAGGGGGCTCGACGAGCAGTACTTC. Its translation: CASSPPRGLDEQYF.

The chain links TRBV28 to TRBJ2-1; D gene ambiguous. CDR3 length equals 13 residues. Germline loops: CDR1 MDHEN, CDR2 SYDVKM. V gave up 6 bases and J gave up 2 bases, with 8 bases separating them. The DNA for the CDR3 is TGTGCCAGCAGCCGACAACCCTACAATGAGCAGTTCTTC. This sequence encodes CASSRQPYNEQFF.

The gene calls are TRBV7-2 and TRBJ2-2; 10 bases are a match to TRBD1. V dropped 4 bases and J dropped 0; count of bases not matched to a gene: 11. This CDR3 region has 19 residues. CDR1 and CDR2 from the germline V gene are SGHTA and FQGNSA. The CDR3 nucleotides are TGTGCCAGCAGCTCCCCGCCGGGACAGGGGACTTCGAACACCGGGGAGCTGTTTTTT. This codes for CASSSPPGQGTSNTGELFF.

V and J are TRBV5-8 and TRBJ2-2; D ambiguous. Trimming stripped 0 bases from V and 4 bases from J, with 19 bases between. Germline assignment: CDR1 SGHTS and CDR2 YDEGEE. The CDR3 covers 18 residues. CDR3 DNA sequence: TGTGCCAGCAGCTTGGTTTTTGACTTGTTGGGTTTCACCGGGGAGCTGTTTTTT. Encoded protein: CASSLVFDLLGFTGELFF.

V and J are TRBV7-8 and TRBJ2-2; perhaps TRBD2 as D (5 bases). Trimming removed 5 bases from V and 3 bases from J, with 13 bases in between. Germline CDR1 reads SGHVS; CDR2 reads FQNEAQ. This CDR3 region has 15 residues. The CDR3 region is CASSVGGGYTGELFF. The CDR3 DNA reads TGTGCCAGCAGCGTAGGTGGCGGGTACACCGGGGAGCTGTTTTTT. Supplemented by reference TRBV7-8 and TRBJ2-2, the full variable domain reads GAGVSQSPRYKVAKRGQDVALRCDPISGHVSLFWYQQALGQGPEFLTYFQNEAQLDKSGLPSDRFFAERPEGSVSTLKIQRTQQEDSAVYLCASSVGGGYTGELFFGEGSRLTVL.

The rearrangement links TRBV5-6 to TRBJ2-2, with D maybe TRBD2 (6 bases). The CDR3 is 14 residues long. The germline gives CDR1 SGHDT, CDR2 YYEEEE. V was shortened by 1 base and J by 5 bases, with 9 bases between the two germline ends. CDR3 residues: CASSLISGTGELFF. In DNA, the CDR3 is TGTGCCAGCAGCTTGATAAGCGGGACCGGGGAGCTGTTTTTT. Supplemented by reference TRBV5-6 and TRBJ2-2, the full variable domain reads DAGVTQSPTHLIKTRGQQVTLRCSPKSGHDTVSWYQQALGQGPQFIFQYYEEEERQRGNFPDRFSGHQFPNYSSELNVNALLLGDSALYLCASSLISGTGELFFGEGSRLTVL.

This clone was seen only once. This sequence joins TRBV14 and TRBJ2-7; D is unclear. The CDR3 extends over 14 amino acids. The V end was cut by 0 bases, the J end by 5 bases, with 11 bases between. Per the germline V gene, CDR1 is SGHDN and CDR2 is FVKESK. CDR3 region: CASSQDPTSNEQYF. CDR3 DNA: TGTGCCAGCAGCCAAGATCCGACCAGTAACGAGCAGTACTTC.

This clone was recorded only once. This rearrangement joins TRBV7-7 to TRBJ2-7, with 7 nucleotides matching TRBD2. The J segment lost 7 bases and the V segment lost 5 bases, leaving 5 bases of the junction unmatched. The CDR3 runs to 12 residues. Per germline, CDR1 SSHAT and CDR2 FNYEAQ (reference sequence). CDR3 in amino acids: CASSRLGGEQYF. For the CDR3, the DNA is TGTGCCAGCAGCCGGTTGGGGGGGGAGCAGTACTTC.

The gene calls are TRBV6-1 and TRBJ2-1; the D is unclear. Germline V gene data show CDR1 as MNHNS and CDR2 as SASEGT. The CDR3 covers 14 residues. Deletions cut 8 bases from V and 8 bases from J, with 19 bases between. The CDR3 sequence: CASRDDTRRYEQFF. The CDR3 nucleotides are TGTGCCAGCCGAGACGATACGCGGAGATATGAGCAGTTCTTC.

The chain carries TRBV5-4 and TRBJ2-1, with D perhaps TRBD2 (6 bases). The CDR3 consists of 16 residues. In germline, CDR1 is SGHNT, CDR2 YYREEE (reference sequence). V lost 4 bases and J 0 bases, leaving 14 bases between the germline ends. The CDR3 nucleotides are TGTGCCAGCAGCACGCGACTCGGGAGCTCCTACAATGAGCAGTTCTTC. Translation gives CASSTRLGSSYNEQFF.

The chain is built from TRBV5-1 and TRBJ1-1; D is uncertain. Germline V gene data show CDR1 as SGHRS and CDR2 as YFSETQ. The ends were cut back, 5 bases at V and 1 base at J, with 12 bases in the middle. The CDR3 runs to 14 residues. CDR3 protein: CASSPSTANTEAFF. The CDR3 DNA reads TGCGCCAGCAGTCCGTCCACAGCGAACACTGAAGCTTTCTTT.

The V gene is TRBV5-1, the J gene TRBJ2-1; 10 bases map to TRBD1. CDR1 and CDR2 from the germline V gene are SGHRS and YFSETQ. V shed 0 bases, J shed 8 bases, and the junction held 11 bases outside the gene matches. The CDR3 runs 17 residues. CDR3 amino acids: CASSLAPPQTGGDEQFF. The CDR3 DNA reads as TGCGCCAGCAGCTTGGCGCCTCCGCAGACAGGGGGCGATGAGCAGTTCTTC.

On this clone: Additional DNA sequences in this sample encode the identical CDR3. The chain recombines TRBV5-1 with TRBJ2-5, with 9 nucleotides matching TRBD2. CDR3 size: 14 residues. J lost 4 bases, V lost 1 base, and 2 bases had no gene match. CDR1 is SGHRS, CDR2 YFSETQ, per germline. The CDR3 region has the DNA TGCGCCAGCAGCTTGTCGACTAGCGGAGAGACCCAGTACTTC. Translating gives CASSLSTSGETQYF.

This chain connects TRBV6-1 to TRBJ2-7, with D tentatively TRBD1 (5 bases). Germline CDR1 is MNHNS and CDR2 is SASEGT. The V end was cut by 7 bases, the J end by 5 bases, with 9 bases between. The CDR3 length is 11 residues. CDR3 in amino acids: CASTDSHEQYF. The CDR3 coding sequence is TGTGCCAGCACCGACAGCCACGAGCAGTACTTC.

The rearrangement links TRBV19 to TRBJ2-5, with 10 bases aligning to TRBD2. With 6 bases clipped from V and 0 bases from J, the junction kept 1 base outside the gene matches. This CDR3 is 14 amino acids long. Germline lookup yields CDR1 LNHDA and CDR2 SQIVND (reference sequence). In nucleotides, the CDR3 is TGTGCCAGTAGACTAGCGGGGTACCAAGAGACCCAGTACTTC. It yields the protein CASRLAGYQETQYF.

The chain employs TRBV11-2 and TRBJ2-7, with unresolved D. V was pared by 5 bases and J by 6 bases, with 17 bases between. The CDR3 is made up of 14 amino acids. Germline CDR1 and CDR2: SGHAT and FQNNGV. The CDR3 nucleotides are TGTGCCAGCAGCACACGCAAATGGGAAAGCGAGCAGTACTTC. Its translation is CASSTRKWESEQYF.

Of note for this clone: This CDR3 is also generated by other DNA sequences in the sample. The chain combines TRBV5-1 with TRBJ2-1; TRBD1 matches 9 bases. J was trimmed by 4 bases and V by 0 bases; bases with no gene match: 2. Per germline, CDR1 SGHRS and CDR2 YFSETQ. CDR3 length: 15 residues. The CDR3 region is CASSLETGGYNEQFF. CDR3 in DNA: TGCGCCAGCAGCTTGGAGACAGGGGGATACAATGAGCAGTTCTTC.

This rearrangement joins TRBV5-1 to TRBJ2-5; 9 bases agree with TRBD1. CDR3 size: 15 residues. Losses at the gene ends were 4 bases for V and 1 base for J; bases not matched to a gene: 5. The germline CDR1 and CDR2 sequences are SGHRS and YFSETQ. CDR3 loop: CASSTGTGFQETQYF. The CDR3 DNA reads TGCGCCAGCAGCACCGGGACAGGGTTCCAAGAGACCCAGTACTTC.

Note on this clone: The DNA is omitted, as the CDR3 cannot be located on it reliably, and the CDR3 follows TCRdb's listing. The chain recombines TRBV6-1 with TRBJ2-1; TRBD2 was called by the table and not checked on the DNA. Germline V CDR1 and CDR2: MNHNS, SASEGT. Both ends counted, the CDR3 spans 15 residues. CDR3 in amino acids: CASSTSTGSYNEQFF.

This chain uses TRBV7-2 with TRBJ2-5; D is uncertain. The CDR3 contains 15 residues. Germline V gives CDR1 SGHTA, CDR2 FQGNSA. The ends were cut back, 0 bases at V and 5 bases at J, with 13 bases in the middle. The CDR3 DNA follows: TGTGCCAGCAGCTTAGCGGGTAGGGCAGAGGAGACCCAGTACTTC. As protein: CASSLAGRAEETQYF.

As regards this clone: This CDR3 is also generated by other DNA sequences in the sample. The CDR3 DNA sequence: TGTGCCAGCAGCGTAGCGGGCTCCTACGAGCAGTACTTC. Protein product: CASSVAGSYEQYF. This rearrangement joins TRBV9 to TRBJ2-7, with D uncertain. Germline CDR1 reads SGDLS; CDR2 reads YYNGEE. CDR3 length equals 13 residues. V lost 0 bases and J lost 0, with 4 bases in between.

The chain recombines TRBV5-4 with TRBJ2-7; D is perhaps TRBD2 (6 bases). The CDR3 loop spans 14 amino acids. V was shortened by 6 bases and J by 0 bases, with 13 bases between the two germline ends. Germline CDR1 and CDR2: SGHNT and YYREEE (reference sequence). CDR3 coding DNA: TGTGCCAGCAACCGGGACTCAGACTCCTACGAGCAGTACTTC. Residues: CASNRDSDSYEQYF.

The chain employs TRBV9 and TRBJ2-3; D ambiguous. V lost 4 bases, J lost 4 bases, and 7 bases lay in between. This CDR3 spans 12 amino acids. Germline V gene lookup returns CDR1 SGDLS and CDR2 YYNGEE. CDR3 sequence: CASSPSPDTQYF. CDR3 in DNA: TGTGCCAGCAGCCCCAGCCCAGATACGCAGTATTTT.

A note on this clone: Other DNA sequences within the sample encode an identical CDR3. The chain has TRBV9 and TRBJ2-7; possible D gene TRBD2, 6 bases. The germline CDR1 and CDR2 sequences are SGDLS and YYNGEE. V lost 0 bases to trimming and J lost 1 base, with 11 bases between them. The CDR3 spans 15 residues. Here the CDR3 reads CASSVGRAGSYEQYF. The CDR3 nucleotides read TGTGCCAGCAGCGTAGGCAGGGCGGGGTCCTACGAGCAGTACTTC.

CDR3 loop: CASSLARGTSGVSYEQYF. Written as DNA, the CDR3 is TGTGCCAGCAGCTTAGCGCGCGGGACTAGCGGGGTTTCCTACGAGCAGTACTTC. The gene calls are TRBV7-6 and TRBJ2-7; 13 bases line up with TRBD2. This CDR3 comprises 18 residues. Germline assignment: CDR1 SGHVS and CDR2 FNYEAQ. With 0 bases clipped from V and 1 base from J, the junction kept 6 bases outside the gene matches.